Listed below are T cell receptor beta chains from one sample, sequenced in a study of T cells in Graves' hyperthyroidism and ophthalmopathy. TCRdb reanalysed the multiplex PCR reads using MiXCR and keeps one entry per CDR3 protein. The sample lists over 300,000 distinct CDR3 sequences; 12% to 15% were seen once. The sequenced sample consisted of blood. These receptors were collected from a woman in her forties with Graves' ophthalmopathy. CDR3s include the opening cysteine and the closing phenylalanine or tryptophan. The D gene is left open where the match is weak. Size is stated for part of the rows, as once, few or many counts, or as a class when the clone is expanded.

CDR3aa,CDR3nt,j_gene,d_gene,abundance,v_gene
CASSGPLAETQYF,TGTGCCAGCAGCGGGCCTCTGGCGGAGACCCAGTACTTC,TRBJ2-5,.,many,TRBV6-1
CASTQPGQRVVRTF,TGTGCCAGCACCCAGCCGGGACAGAGGGTTGTTCGCACCTTC,TRBJ1-2,TRBD1,many,TRBV28
CASSLTPGGTAYEQYF,TGTGCCAGCAGTTTGACCCCTGGCGGGACCGCCTACGAGCAGTACTTC,TRBJ2-7,.,few,TRBV6-1
CASQKVGLSGNTIYF,TGTGCCAGCCAGAAAGTCGGGCTATCTGGAAACACCATATATTTT,TRBJ1-3,.,.,TRBV19
CASSLTGGPGANVLTF,TGTGCCAGCAGCCTTACAGGGGGGCCTGGGGCCAACGTCCTGACTTTC,TRBJ2-6,TRBD1,.,TRBV7-6
CASNSVRPSSYEQYF,TGTGCCAGCAACAGCGTTAGGCCCAGCTCCTACGAGCAGTACTTC,TRBJ2-7,.,many,TRBV6-1
CASSPTTSSGNTIYF,TGCGCCAGCAGCCCCACTACTTCCTCTGGAAACACCATATATTTT,TRBJ1-3,.,.,TRBV5-1
CSARDWGVGTEAFF,TGCAGTGCTAGAGACTGGGGTGTGGGCACTGAAGCTTTCTTT,TRBJ1-1,.,many,TRBV20-1
CASSWDLAMNTEAFF,TGTGCCAGCAGCTGGGACCTGGCCATGAACACTGAAGCTTTCTTT,TRBJ1-1,.,many,TRBV6-2/TRBV6-3
CASSGQRGAYEQYF,TGTGCCAGCAGCGGTCAGCGGGGGGCCTACGAGCAGTACTTC,TRBJ2-7,TRBD2,few,TRBV5-4
CASRRRQGDSYEQYF,TGTGCCAGCAGGCGACGACAGGGGGACTCCTACGAGCAGTACTTC,TRBJ2-7,TRBD1,many,TRBV11-3
CSARASGYNEQFF,TGCAGTGCTAGAGCTAGCGGGTACAATGAGCAGTTCTTC,TRBJ2-1,TRBD2,many,TRBV20-1
CASSEGVGYTF,TGTGCCAGCAGCGAAGGGGTGGGCTACACCTTC,TRBJ1-2,.,.,TRBV4-2
CSASYGEKLFF,TGCAGTGCTAGCTACGGCGAAAAACTGTTTTTT,TRBJ1-4,.,many,TRBV20-1
CSARDWGGGENEQFF,TGCAGTGCTAGAGATTGGGGGGGGGGGGAGAATGAGCAGTTCTTC,TRBJ2-1,TRBD2,few,TRBV20-1
CSVEDLGGREQYF,TGCAGCGTTGAAGATCTAGGGGGAAGGGAGCAGTACTTC,TRBJ2-7,.,many,TRBV29-1